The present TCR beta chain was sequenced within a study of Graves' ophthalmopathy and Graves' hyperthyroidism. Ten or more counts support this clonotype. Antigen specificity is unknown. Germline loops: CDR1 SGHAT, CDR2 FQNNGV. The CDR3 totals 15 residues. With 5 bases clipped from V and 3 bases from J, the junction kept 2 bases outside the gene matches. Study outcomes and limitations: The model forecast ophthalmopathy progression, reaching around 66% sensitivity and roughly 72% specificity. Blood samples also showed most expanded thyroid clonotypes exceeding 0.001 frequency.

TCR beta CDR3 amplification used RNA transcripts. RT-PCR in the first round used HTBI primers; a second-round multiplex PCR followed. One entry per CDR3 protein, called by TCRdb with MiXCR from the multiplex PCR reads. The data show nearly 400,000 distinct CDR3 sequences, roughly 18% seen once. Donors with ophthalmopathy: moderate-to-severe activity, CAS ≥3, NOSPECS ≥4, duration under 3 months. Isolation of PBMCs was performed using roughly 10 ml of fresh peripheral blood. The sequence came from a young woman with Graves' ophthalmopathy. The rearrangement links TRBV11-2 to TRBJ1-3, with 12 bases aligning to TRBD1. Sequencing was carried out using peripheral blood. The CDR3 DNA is TGTGCCAGCAGCCGGGACAGGGGGCTTGGAAACACCATATATTTT. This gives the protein CASSRDRGLGNTIYF.